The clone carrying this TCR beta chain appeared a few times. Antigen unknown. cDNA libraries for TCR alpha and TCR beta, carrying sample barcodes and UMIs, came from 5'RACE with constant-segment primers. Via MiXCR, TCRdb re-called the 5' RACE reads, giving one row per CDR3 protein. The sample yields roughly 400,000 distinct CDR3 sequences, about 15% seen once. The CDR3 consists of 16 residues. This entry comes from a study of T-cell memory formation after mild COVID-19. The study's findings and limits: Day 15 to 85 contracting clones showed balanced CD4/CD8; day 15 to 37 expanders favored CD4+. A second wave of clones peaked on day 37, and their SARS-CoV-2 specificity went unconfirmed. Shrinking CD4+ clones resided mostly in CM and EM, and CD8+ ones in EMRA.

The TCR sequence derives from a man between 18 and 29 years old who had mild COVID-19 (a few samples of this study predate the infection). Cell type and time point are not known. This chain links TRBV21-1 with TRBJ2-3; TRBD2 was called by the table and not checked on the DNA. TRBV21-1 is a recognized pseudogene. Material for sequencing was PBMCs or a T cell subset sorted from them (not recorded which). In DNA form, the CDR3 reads TGTGCCAGCAGCATAAACCTAGCGGGGGCCCCAGATACGCAGTATTTT. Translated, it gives CASSINLAGAPDTQYF.